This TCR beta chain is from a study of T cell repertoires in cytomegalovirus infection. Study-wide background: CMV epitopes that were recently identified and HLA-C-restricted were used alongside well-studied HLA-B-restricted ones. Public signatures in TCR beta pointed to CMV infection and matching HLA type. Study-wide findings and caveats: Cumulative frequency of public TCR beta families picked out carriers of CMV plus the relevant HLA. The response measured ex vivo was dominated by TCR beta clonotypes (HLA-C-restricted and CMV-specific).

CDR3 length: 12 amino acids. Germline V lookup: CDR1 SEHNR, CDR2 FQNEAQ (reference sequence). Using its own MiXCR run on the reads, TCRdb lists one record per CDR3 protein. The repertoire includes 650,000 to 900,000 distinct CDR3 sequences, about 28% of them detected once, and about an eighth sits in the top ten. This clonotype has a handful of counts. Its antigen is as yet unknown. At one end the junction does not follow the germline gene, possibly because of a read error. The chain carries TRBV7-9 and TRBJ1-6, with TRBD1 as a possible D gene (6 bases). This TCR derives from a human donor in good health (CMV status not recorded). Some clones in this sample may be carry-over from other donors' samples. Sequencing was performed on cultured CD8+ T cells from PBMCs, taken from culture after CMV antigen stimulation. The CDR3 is CASSLGVGGRDF. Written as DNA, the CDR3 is TGTGCCAGCAGCTTGGGGGTGGGGGGCCGAGACTTT.